These T cell receptor beta chains were read from a single sample in a study of blood T cells in healthy people across ages. Each CDR3 protein is one row after TCRdb ran MiXCR on the 5' RACE reads. The repertoire includes about 1.8 million distinct CDR3 sequences, around 50% of them detected once, and around 2.1% sits in the top ten. Sequenced: blood. These TCRs come from a woman aged 40 to 50 in good health. CDR3s include the opening cysteine and the closing phenylalanine or tryptophan. The D gene is left open where the match is weak. Expanded clones get a size class; other rows say once, few or many, or leave the size out.

v_call,clone_size,j_call,d_call,cdr3_aa,cdr3_nt
TRBV4-3,NA,TRBJ2-7,TRBD1,CASSPFLDRAAYEQYF,TGCGCCAGCAGCCCCTTCCTTGACAGGGCAGCCTACGAGCAGTACTTC
TRBV5-6,NA,TRBJ1-5,NA,CASSLGEWGAGNQPQHF,TGTGCCAGCAGCTTGGGCGAATGGGGGGCAGGCAATCAGCCCCAGCATTTT
TRBV20-1,few,TRBJ1-2,TRBD1,CSARGQGNNYGYTF,TGCAGTGCTAGGGGACAGGGGAACAACTATGGCTACACCTTC
TRBV20-1,NA,TRBJ2-5,NA,CSAPQVRVQETQYF,TGCAGTGCTCCCCAGGTCCGGGTACAAGAGACCCAGTACTTC
TRBV5-1,few,TRBJ2-3,TRBD1,CASSLGQGAQDTQYF,TGCGCCAGCAGCTTGGGCCAGGGGGCGCAAGATACGCAGTATTTT
TRBV25-1,NA,TRBJ1-1,NA,CASRGPGTTQEAFF,TGTGCCAGCAGGGGCCCCGGGACAACCCAAGAAGCTTTCTTT
TRBV28,NA,TRBJ2-3,TRBD2,CASSLYGGGKHTQYF,TGTGCCAGCAGTTTATACGGGGGGGGTAAACATACGCAGTATTTT
TRBV7-2,NA,TRBJ1-5,NA,CASSWDGGGNQPQHF,TGTGCCAGCAGCTGGGACGGGGGAGGGAATCAGCCCCAGCATTTT
TRBV7-2,NA,TRBJ2-7,TRBD2,CASSLSAGGQYF,TGTGCCAGCAGCTTAAGCGCGGGGGGGCAGTACTTC
TRBV24-1,NA,TRBJ2-7,NA,CATSVTGTYEQYF,TGTGCCACCAGTGTAACAGGGACCTACGAGCAGTACTTC
TRBV7-2,few,TRBJ2-1,TRBD2,CASSPSAGYNEQFF,TGTGCCAGCAGCCCCTCAGCGGGGTACAATGAGCAGTTCTTC
TRBV28,NA,TRBJ1-5,NA,CASSSPGRVVRNQPQHF,TGTGCCAGCAGTTCCCCGGGCAGGGTGGTTCGCAATCAGCCCCAGCATTTT
TRBV6-5,NA,TRBJ1-2,TRBD1,CASSPLTPGQRVDTF,TGTGCCAGCAGCCCCCTGACTCCGGGACAGCGGGTTGACACCTTC
TRBV7-9,NA,TRBJ2-7,NA,CASIPLGDGISYEQYF,TGTGCCAGCATACCTCTAGGGGACGGAATATCCTACGAGCAGTACTTC